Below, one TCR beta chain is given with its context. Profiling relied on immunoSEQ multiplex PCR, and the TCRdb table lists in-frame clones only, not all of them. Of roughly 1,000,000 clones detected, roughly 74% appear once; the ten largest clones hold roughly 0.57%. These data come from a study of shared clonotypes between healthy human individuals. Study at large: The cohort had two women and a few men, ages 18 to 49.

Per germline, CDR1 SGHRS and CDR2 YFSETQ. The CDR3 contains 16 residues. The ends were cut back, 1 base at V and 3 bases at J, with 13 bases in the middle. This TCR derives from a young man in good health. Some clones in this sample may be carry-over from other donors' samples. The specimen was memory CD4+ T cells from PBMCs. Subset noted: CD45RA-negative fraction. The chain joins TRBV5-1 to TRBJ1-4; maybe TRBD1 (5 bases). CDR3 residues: CASSLSLAGPNEKLFF. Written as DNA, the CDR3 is TGCGCCAGCAGCTTGTCTTTGGCAGGGCCTAATGAAAAACTGTTTTTT.